The entry that follows covers one T cell receptor (beta chain) sequence. This clonotype was counted a few times. Its binding antigen is unknown. Nothing much larger sits one base from this clone, and base qualities are not available. This sample was sequenced with an Illumina NovaSeq 6000. TCRalpha and TCRbeta cDNA libraries were built by 5'RACE with constant-segment primers, adding sample barcodes and unique molecular identifiers. Trizol reagent was used to extract RNA from every sample. The libraries were amplified in two PCR steps, and the second step added a second sample barcode and Illumina TruSeq adapters. Sequencing of libraries was performed on an Illumina NovaSeq with 2 x 150 bp paired-end reads. The source study handled its data this way. Reads were demultiplexed and collapsed into UMI-guided consensus sequences with migec v1.2.7. Using mixcr v2.1.11, UMI consensuses were aligned to TRA and TRB V and J templates and then assembled into clonotypes. A clonotype was counted as expanded or contracted only when both edgeR and NoisET called the clonotype significant, with the noise models trained on biological replicates. For edgeR calls, the cutoffs were a false discovery rate-adjusted p below 0.01 and a log2 fold-change threshold of 1. PCA with hierarchical clustering of max-normalized trajectories of the 1000 most abundant clonotypes was used as exploratory dynamics analysis. Each responding clone was given a CD4 or CD8 phenotype based on the CD4+ and CD8+ repertoires, which had been sequenced separately. Clones were called with MiXCR by TCRdb after fastp trimmed the public reads at Q25, and only in-frame beta chains were retained. Each record represents a unique CDR3 protein, reported with the most common genes and DNA among its rows. The V and J calls, along with clone size, are taken from TCRdb and not from the paper's own processing. This sample holds around 45,000 distinct CDR3 sequences; roughly 9% were observed only once. Of the sample, about an eighth is held by the ten largest clones.

These data come from a study of T-cell memory formation after mild COVID-19 (dated by TCRdb to 2020 to 2023). In the study overall: Most TCR sequence clusters were specific to one of the two donors. Longitudinal TCRalpha and TCRbeta repertoire sequencing tracked T-cell clones expanding and contracting after mild COVID-19 in two donors. The cohort was made up of two young adult volunteers, one female and one male, who were previously healthy.

The research as a whole found: SARS-CoV-2 specificity was not confirmed for the second-wave clones peaking on day 37. Clones contracting from day 15 to 85 had balanced CD4/CD8 phenotypes, while a second wave expanding from day 15 to 37 was biased towards CD4+. Contracting CD4+ clones appeared mostly in the CM and EM memory subsets, whereas CD8+ clones were enriched in EMRA. Only a couple of mild cases were covered in the study, and larger cohorts including severe cases with pre-infection samples were considered necessary. Some responding clones were detected in pre-infection memory, suggesting pre-existing cross-reactive memory T cells joined the SARS-CoV-2 response.

Ficoll-Paque density gradient centrifugation was used to isolate PBMCs. The CDR3 measures 13 amino acids from cysteine to phenylalanine. Only CDR3 DNA is held: 39 bases, read in frame from base 1. Via the germline V gene, CDR1 is SGDLS and CDR2 YYNGEE. Cut back by 3 bases and 6 bases, the V and J ends lie 11 bases apart. The TCR sequence derives from an adult woman who had mild COVID-19 (a few samples of this study predate the infection). The sample titles of this study are shuffled in the database, so cell type and time point are left out; the donor was told from shared clones. Sequenced: PBMCs or a T cell subset sorted from them (not recorded which). The sequence links TRBV9 to TRBJ2-3; 6 matching bases give a weak D call of TRBD2. The DNA is as follows: TGTGCCAGCAGCGGGACTAACGGGGATACGCAGTATTTT. It is translated as CASSGTNGDTQYF.